The rows below give T cell receptor beta chains drawn from one sample of a study of T-cell memory formation after mild COVID-19. One entry per CDR3 protein results from TCRdb running MiXCR on the 5' RACE reads. Here the sample spans under 550,000 distinct CDR3 sequences, roughly 18% being singletons. The sample was PBMCs or a T cell subset sorted from them (not recorded which). These receptors were taken from a man aged 18 to 35 who had mild COVID-19 (a few samples of this study predate the infection). Cell type and time point are not known. The CDR3 runs from the conserved cysteine through the conserved F or W. The D gene is left open where the match is weak. Clone size is shown for a subset of rows, as once, few, many or a class of expanded clone.

-,TRBV20-1,TRBJ1-2,TRBD1,CSAEGDRGKGGYTF,TGCAGTGCTGAAGGGGACAGGGGAAAGGGTGGCTACACCTTC
-,TRBV27,TRBJ1-1,-,CASSLRGLGVNTEAFF,TGTGCCAGCAGTTTGAGAGGGTTGGGGGTGAACACTGAAGCTTTCTTT
-,TRBV21-1,TRBJ2-7,-,CANTGQVTYEQYF,TGTGCCAATACGGGACAGGTTACCTACGAGCAGTACTTC
-,TRBV12-3/TRBV12-4,TRBJ2-1,TRBD1,CASSPWTGDNEQFF,TGTGCCAGCAGTCCGTGGACAGGGGACAATGAGCAGTTCTTC
-,TRBV4-3,TRBJ1-1,-,CASSHGRGPLNTEAFF,TGCGCCAGCAGCCACGGCAGGGGCCCACTGAACACTGAAGCTTTCTTT
-,TRBV5-1,TRBJ1-4,-,CASSFSFGNEKLFF,TGCGCCAGCAGCTTCAGTTTTGGGAATGAAAAACTGTTTTTT
-,TRBV6-1,TRBJ2-3,-,CASRYSVPTDTQYF,TGTGCCAGCAGGTACAGCGTACCCACAGATACGCAGTATTTT
few,TRBV4-3,TRBJ1-3,-,CASSRDYGRSSSGNTIYF,TGCGCCAGCAGCCGAGATTACGGAAGATCCTCCTCTGGAAACACCATATATTTT
few,TRBV6-4,TRBJ2-6,TRBD1,CASSGDSSGANVLTF,TGTGCCAGCAGTGGGGACAGCTCTGGGGCCAACGTCCTGACTTTC
-,TRBV29-1,TRBJ1-1,-,CSVEIPMGYTEAFF,TGCAGCGTTGAGATTCCTATGGGGTACACTGAAGCTTTCTTT
-,TRBV2,TRBJ2-5,-,CASTGGIQETQYF,TGTGCCAGCACGGGGGGCATCCAAGAGACCCAGTACTTC
few,TRBV7-6,TRBJ2-2,-,CASSLQATNTGELFF,TGTGCCAGCAGCTTACAGGCAACGAACACCGGGGAGCTGTTTTTT
-,TRBV20-1,TRBJ1-5,-,CSARGLIRQPQHF,TGCAGTGCTAGAGGACTTATCCGACAGCCCCAGCATTTT
-,TRBV28,TRBJ2-1,TRBD1,CASNYRGRNEQFF,TGTGCCAGCAACTACAGGGGGCGAAATGAGCAGTTCTTC
-,TRBV12-3/TRBV12-4,TRBJ1-4,-,CASSFGGKEKLFF,TGTGCCAGCAGTTTCGGGGGGAAGGAAAAACTGTTTTTT
-,TRBV6-5,TRBJ1-2,-,CASRPTGIYGYTF,TGTGCCAGCAGGCCCACAGGGATCTATGGCTACACCTTC
-,TRBV7-2,TRBJ1-2,-,CASTRFLFGYTF,TGTGCCAGCACCCGCTTCCTATTTGGCTACACCTTC
-,TRBV7-2,TRBJ1-2,TRBD1,CASSRRDRGYGYTF,TGTGCCAGCAGCCGCCGGGACAGGGGTTATGGCTACACCTTC